These T cell receptor beta chains were read from a single sample in a study of identical twins. TCRdb re-derived calls from the 5' RACE reads in MiXCR, one entry per CDR3 protein. The sample includes 500,000 to 550,000 distinct CDR3 sequences, 22% of them seen just once. The same sample was also studied in work on T cells expressing NK-cell markers.

The sequencing input was CD4+ T cells sorted from blood. Receptors were obtained from a woman aged 18 to 35 in good health. The CDR3 runs from the conserved cysteine through the conserved F or W. The D gene is left open where the match is weak. Some rows have no size entry. The others give once, few or many, or a class for an expanded clone.

clone_size,v_call,j_call,d_call,cdr3_nt,cdr3_aa
-,TRBV12-3/TRBV12-4,TRBJ2-1,-,TGTGCCAGCAGTGCCCCAGGGTTACTGATACGGTTC,CASSAPGLLIRF
few,TRBV7-9,TRBJ2-7,-,TGTGCCAGCAACTCCCTCACAGGAGGACCCTACGAGCAGTACTTC,CASNSLTGGPYEQYF
-,TRBV7-2,TRBJ2-5,-,TGTGCCAGCAGTAAAAACCCGGGACTCCTGGGGGAGACCCAGTACTTC,CASSKNPGLLGETQYF
-,TRBV12-5,TRBJ1-3,-,TGTGCTAGTGGCCCCAGTGGAGGTGGAAACACCATATATTTT,CASGPSGGGNTIYF
few,TRBV27,TRBJ2-5,-,TGTGCCAGCACTTGGACTACGGAGACCCAGTACTTC,CASTWTTETQYF
-,TRBV2,TRBJ2-5,TRBD1,TGTGCCAGCACCGGGACAGTCAAAGAAGAGACCCAGTACTTC,CASTGTVKEETQYF
-,TRBV29-1,TRBJ2-7,-,TGCAGCGGCCTGCCCGGGGGTAGTAGCGAGCAGTACTTC,CSGLPGGSSEQYF
-,TRBV5-1,TRBJ2-1,TRBD2,TGCGCCAGCACCGGGGGGGAGGACGGTGAGCAGTTCTTC,CASTGGEDGEQFF
-,TRBV29-1,TRBJ2-7,TRBD2,TGCAGCGTGTTGGTTAGCGGGAGGCCTGTATTC,CSVLVSGRPVF
-,TRBV7-6,TRBJ1-4,-,TGTGCCAGCAGCTCCACAACTAATGAAAAACTGTTTTTT,CASSSTTNEKLFF
-,TRBV5-6,TRBJ2-4,-,TGTGCCAGCAGCCCTCAGGGGGGCAGGGTAAACATTCAGTACTTC,CASSPQGGRVNIQYF
-,TRBV7-2,TRBJ2-1,TRBD2,TGTGCCAGCAGCCTGGGAAATAGCGGGAGGGCCGGTGAGCAGTTCTTC,CASSLGNSGRAGEQFF
few,TRBV5-1,TRBJ2-7,TRBD1,TGCGCCAGCAGCCCGGGGGACAGGGACGCCTACGAGCAGTACTTC,CASSPGDRDAYEQYF
-,TRBV6-1,TRBJ2-5,TRBD2,TGTGCCAGCACCGACCGGGGGGGGGATCAAGAGACCCAGTACTTC,CASTDRGGDQETQYF
-,TRBV20-1,TRBJ2-7,TRBD2,TGCAGTTCTTATAGCGGGGGGGATTACGAGCAGTACTTC,CSSYSGGDYEQYF
-,TRBV20-1,TRBJ2-5,-,TGCAGTGCTAGTAATGTTGGGCGTTACCTAGAGACCCAGTACTTC,CSASNVGRYLETQYF